What follows are 12 T cell receptor beta chains derived from one specimen sequenced in a study of blood T cell repertoires in COVID-19. TCRdb's table, derived via immunoSEQ multiplex PCR, lists solely in-frame clones and lacks some. The sample lists over 200,000 clones; around 80% were seen once. Input material: peripheral blood. The receptors derive from a man older than 75 with acute or convalescent COVID-19.

The V call is TRBV2, the J call TRBJ2-3, with 10 bases fitting TRBD1. The CDR3 is made up of 16 amino acids. With V trimmed by 5 bases and J by 0 bases, 5 bases remained unmatched. Germline-derived CDR1 and CDR2 are SNHLY and FYNNEI. CDR3 coding DNA: TGTGCCAGCAGTCAGACAGGGGGCCTCAGCACAGATACGCAGTATTTT. Encoded protein: CASSQTGGLSTDTQYF.

The J gene is TRBJ2-2, the V gene TRBV30, with TRBD2 identical over 12 bases. The CDR3 runs to 15 residues. CDR1 and CDR2 from the germline V gene are GTSNPN and SVGIG (reference sequence). J lost 7 bases, V lost 8 bases, and 11 bases had no gene match. The chain's CDR3 is CARGGLAGNIGELFF. The CDR3 DNA reads TGTGCCCGAGGGGGACTAGCGGGTAATATCGGGGAGCTGTTTTTT.

The chain uses TRBV7-9 and TRBJ2-5, with D unresolved. This CDR3 contains 12 residues. Trimming took off 1 base at V and 4 bases at J, with 4 bases between the two ends. Germline CDR1 and CDR2: SEHNR and FQNEAQ (reference sequence). This chain's CDR3 is CASSLDLETQYF. CDR3 nucleotides: TGTGCCAGCAGCTTAGACTTAGAGACCCAGTACTTC. Looking up the rest from reference TRBV7-9 and TRBJ2-5 gives the full variable domain: DTGVSQNPRHKITKRGQNVTFRCDPISEHNRLYWYRQTLGQGPEFLTYFQNEAQLEKSRLLSDRFSAERPKGSFSTLEIQRTEQGDSAMYLCASSLDLETQYFGPGTRLLVL.

The gene calls are TRBV29-1 and TRBJ2-1; tentative D call: TRBD1 (5 bases). Germline V CDR1 and CDR2: SQVTM, ANQGSEA. The length of the CDR3 is 12 residues. Trimming took 4 bases from V and 8 from J, leaving 12 bases between them. The CDR3 bases are TGCAGCGTTGTGGAAGGGGCCCATGAGCAGTTCTTC. Translated: CSVVEGAHEQFF.

The chain carries TRBV5-1 and TRBJ2-1; 7 nucleotides line up with TRBD1. Per the germline V gene, CDR1 is SGHRS and CDR2 is YFSETQ. After removal of 4 bases from V and 2 bases from J, the junction contained 3 bases not matched to a gene. CDR3 size: 14 residues. The CDR3 DNA sequence: TGCGCCAGCAGCCAAGGACAGGCCTACAATGAGCAGTTCTTC. It encodes CASSQGQAYNEQFF.

The chain employs TRBV10-3 and TRBJ2-3; tentatively, D is TRBD1 (6 bases). V was trimmed by 4 bases and J by 4 bases, leaving 12 bases between them. The CDR3 spans 14 residues. The germline gives CDR1 ENHRY, CDR2 SYGVKD. The CDR3 nucleotides read TGTGCCATCAGTGGGGGGCTTAGTGCAGATACGCAGTATTTT. This gives the protein CAISGGLSADTQYF.

This chain joins TRBV5-4 and TRBJ2-7, with a weak D call TRBD2 (6 bases). The CDR3 has 15 residues. Deletions cut 4 bases from V and 5 bases from J, with 19 bases between. CDR1 and CDR2 (germline): SGHNT, YYREEE (reference sequence). The DNA of the CDR3 is TGTGCCAGCAGCCACCGACTCGGGGGATCTGACGAGCAGTACTTC. This gives the protein CASSHRLGGSDEQYF.

Comments on this clone: Other DNA sequences in this sample translate to the same CDR3. The chain is built from TRBV7-2 and TRBJ1-2; no clear D gene. The germline gives CDR1 SGHTA, CDR2 FQGNSA. The CDR3 has 13 residues. V lost 1 base to trimming and J lost 2 bases, with 5 bases between them. The CDR3 spells CASSLGQNYGYTF. CDR3 bases: TGTGCCAGCAGCTTAGGGCAGAACTATGGCTACACCTTC.

The chain couples TRBV3-1 (or the pseudogene TRBV3-2) to TRBJ2-5; 12 nucleotides agree with TRBD2. The J segment lost 5 bases and the V segment lost 1 base, leaving 2 bases of the junction unmatched. CDR3 length equals 15 residues. Germline lookup yields CDR1 LGHDT and CDR2 YNNKEL (reference sequence). CDR3 nucleotide sequence: TGTGCCAGCAGCCAAGGACTAGCGGGAGCTGAGACCCAGTACTTC. It is translated as CASSQGLAGAETQYF.

This clone was seen more than once but under ten times. The rearrangement joins TRBV19 to TRBJ1-6; D gene ambiguous. The CDR3 contains 15 residues. V was cut by 6 bases and J by 0 bases, with 9 bases left in between. Germline CDR1 LNHDA, CDR2 SQIVND (reference sequence). This CDR3 reads CASSTGDSYNSPLHF. The CDR3 DNA follows: TGTGCCAGTAGCACCGGGGACTCCTATAATTCACCCCTCCACTTT.

This sequence joins TRBV15 and TRBJ1-4; 7 bases match TRBD1. This CDR3 has 16 amino acids. CDR1 and CDR2 from the germline V gene are LNHNV and YYDKDF (reference sequence). V shed 3 bases and J 4 bases; nucleotides not matched to a gene: 8. The CDR3 region has the DNA TGTGCCACCAGCAGGGCCCTTCAGGGGGATAATGAAAAACTGTTTTTT. Translation gives CATSRALQGDNEKLFF. The full variable domain, rest sourced from reference TRBV15 and TRBJ1-4, is DAMVIQNPRYQVTQFGKPVTLSCSQTLNHNVMYWYQQKSSQAPKLLFHYYDKDFNNEADTPDNFQSRRPNTSFCFLDIRSPGLGDTAMYLCATSRALQGDNEKLFFGSGTQLSVL.

This rearrangement joins TRBV3-1 (or the pseudogene TRBV3-2) to TRBJ1-1; D ambiguous. Germline V gives CDR1 LGHDT, CDR2 YNNKEL (reference sequence). The CDR3 consists of 15 residues. Trimming took 4 bases from V and 1 from J, leaving 13 bases between them. The CDR3 DNA reads TGTGCCAGCAGCCCCCGTGTGGGCCCGAACACTGAAGCTTTCTTT. As protein: CASSPRVGPNTEAFF.